This T cell receptor (beta chain) originates from a study of shared clonotypes between healthy human individuals. Study observations and caveats: Blood alone was sampled, and tissue repertoires likely differ.

This clone was picked up many times. What it binds is unknown. This CDR3 is also generated by other DNA sequences in the sample. Sequencing used immunoSEQ multiplex PCR; TCRdb keeps in-frame clones, though not all of them. The table lists about half a million clones, more than 75% of them singletons, with 12% in the top ten. This CDR3 contains 13 residues. V shed 9 bases and J 2 bases; nucleotides not matched to a gene: 4. CDR1 and CDR2 (germline): MNHEY, SVGAGI. Caucasian adults living in Nashville, Tennessee, provided all samples. Sequenced: PBMCs. The TCR was taken from a woman aged 40 to 55 in good health. Some clones in this sample may be carry-over from other donors' samples. V and J are TRBV6-5 and TRBJ1-2; the match to TRBD1 covers 9 bases. This CDR3 is CASYRGQNYGYTF. In DNA form, the CDR3 reads TGTGCCAGTTACAGGGGGCAAAACTATGGCTACACCTTC.